Following are 8 T cell receptor beta chains from one sample sequenced in a study of T cell changes during pregnancy in multiple sclerosis. Some clones are missing from TCRdb's copy, which holds only in-frame ones; the method was immunoSEQ multiplex PCR. The profile shows roughly 100,000 clones, roughly 93% of them singletons. The sample here was peripheral blood, taken after pregnancy. All receptors derive from a female donor with multiple sclerosis, enrolled in a pregnancy study.

This clone was counted a single time. J is TRBJ2-1 and V is TRBV19; TRBD1 agrees at 7 bases. V lost 5 bases, J lost 2 bases, and 6 bases stayed unmatched. Germline CDR1 LNHDA, CDR2 SQIVND (reference sequence). This CDR3 has 15 amino acids. CDR3 in DNA: TGTGCCAGTAGTGGGGTCGGGACAGCCTACAATGAGCAGTTCTTC. Translated, it gives CASSGVGTAYNEQFF.

This clone was seen a single time. The chain employs TRBV11-2 and TRBJ1-4, with a weak D call TRBD1 (6 bases). This CDR3 spans 14 amino acids. Deletions cut 1 base from V and 7 bases from J, with 10 bases between. Germline V lookup: CDR1 SGHAT, CDR2 FQNNGV. Written as DNA, the CDR3 is TGTGCCAGCAGCTTAGTAGGGGGTTTTGAAAAACTGTTTTTT. This translates into CASSLVGGFEKLFF.

This clone has a single count. The chain carries TRBV2 and TRBJ2-5; 12 bases agree with TRBD1. V trimming: 0 bases; J trimming: 2 bases; junction bases outside the gene matches: 7. Germline-derived CDR1 and CDR2 are SNHLY and FYNNEI. The CDR3 has 18 amino acids. The DNA for the CDR3 is TGTGCCAGCAGTGAAGCATTTCGGGACAGGGGGCAGCAAGAGACCCAGTACTTC. It encodes CASSEAFRDRGQQETQYF.

The gene calls are TRBV5-4 and TRBJ2-2; the match to TRBD1 covers 10 bases. V dropped 0 bases and J dropped 6; count of bases not matched to a gene: 2. Germline V gene data show CDR1 as SGHNT and CDR2 as YYREEE (reference sequence). This CDR3 contains 15 residues. In DNA, the CDR3 is TGTGCCAGCAGCTTGGGACAGGGGGCTTCCGGGGAGCTGTTTTTT. This codes for CASSLGQGASGELFF.

V gene TRBV5-1 combines with J gene TRBJ2-5; a weak D match, TRBD2 (6 bases). The length of the CDR3 is 16 residues. The V and J ends lost 4 bases and 4 bases respectively, with 20 bases between them. Germline V gene lookup returns CDR1 SGHRS and CDR2 YFSETQ. CDR3 in amino acids: CASSPGTVAFRETQYF. The CDR3 region has the DNA TGCGCCAGCAGCCCCGGGACTGTAGCATTTCGAGAGACCCAGTACTTC.

The CDR3 reads CASRGQPNTEAFF. CDR3 DNA sequence: TGCGCCAGCAGGGGACAGCCGAACACTGAAGCTTTCTTT. The V and J genes are TRBV5-1 and TRBJ1-1; 7 bases line up with TRBD1. The CDR3 consists of 13 residues. Per the germline V gene, CDR1 is SGHRS and CDR2 is YFSETQ. V shed 5 bases, J shed 1 base, and the junction held 2 bases outside the gene matches.

The chain combines TRBV5-1 with TRBJ2-1; 10 nucleotides line up with TRBD2. In germline, CDR1 is SGHRS, CDR2 YFSETQ. This CDR3 region has 15 residues. Germline trimming cut 2 bases from V and 5 bases from J; bases unmatched to any gene: 4. The CDR3 loop reads CASSFPSGGNNEQFF. In DNA form, the CDR3 reads TGCGCCAGCAGCTTTCCTAGCGGGGGAAACAATGAGCAGTTCTTC.

This clone appeared a few times. The chain recombines TRBV27 with TRBJ1-1, with D possibly being TRBD1 (5 bases). Per the germline V gene, CDR1 is MNHEY and CDR2 is SMNVEV (reference sequence). The CDR3 is 13 residues long. V was shortened by 4 bases and J by 2 bases, with 8 bases between the two germline ends. The CDR3 DNA reads TGTGCCAGCAGTTGGGGGGTAAACACTGAAGCTTTCTTT. This gives the protein CASSWGVNTEAFF.